The rows below give T cell receptor beta chains drawn from one sample of a study of T cell repertoires in cytomegalovirus infection. TCRdb ran MiXCR on the reads and lists one entry per CDR3 protein. The sample records some 500,000 distinct CDR3 sequences, under 45% being singletons. The antigens of these receptors remain unknown. Sequenced here: cultured PBMCs, sampled from culture after CMV antigen stimulation. The source of these receptors is a human donor in good health (CMV status not recorded). Some clones in this sample may be carry-over from other donors' samples. CDR3s include the opening cysteine and the closing phenylalanine or tryptophan. The order of the fields is clone size, D gene, V gene, J gene, CDR3 protein, CDR3 DNA. D genes are given only for firm matches. Size values are once, few and many counts, or a class for expanded clones, and some rows have none.

-,-,TRBV27,TRBJ2-6,CASSLGSFGGAGANVLTF,TGTGCCAGCAGTTTGGGCTCCTTTGGGGGAGCTGGGGCCAACGTCCTGACTTTC
many,-,TRBV7-2,TRBJ2-7,CASSPPGLRASYEQYF,TGTGCCAGCAGCCCACCGGGCTTGAGGGCCTCTTACGAGCAGTACTTC
-,TRBD2,TRBV7-2,TRBJ2-7,CASSGLAATYEQYF,TGTGCCAGCAGTGGACTAGCGGCAACCTACGAGCAGTACTTC
-,-,TRBV20-1,TRBJ1-1,CSAGGGPAEAFF,TGCAGTGCTGGGGGGGGGCCTGCTGAAGCTTTCTTT
once,-,TRBV10-3,TRBJ1-2,CAISQDSNYGYTF,TGTGCCATCAGTCAGGACAGTAACTATGGCTACACCTTC
many,-,TRBV7-2,TRBJ1-2,CASSLPRQGTHYGYTF,TGTGCCAGCAGCCTACCCCGTCAGGGGACTCACTATGGCTACACCTTC
-,TRBD1,TRBV7-2,TRBJ1-6,CASSRTGWEGTPLHF,TGTGCCAGCAGCCGGACAGGCTGGGAGGGAACACCCCTCCACTTT
few,-,TRBV7-2,TRBJ1-1,CASSSRYRVGTEAFF,TGTGCCAGCAGCTCCCGATACAGGGTCGGCACTGAAGCTTTCTTT
-,TRBD1,TRBV7-6,TRBJ2-5,CASSPGTGILQSETQYF,TGTGCCAGCAGCCCAGGGACAGGGATTTTACAATCAGAGACCCAGTACTTC
once,-,TRBV2,TRBJ1-2,CASSPRDRPYGYTF,TGTGCCAGCAGTCCAAGGGACCGACCCTATGGCTACACCTTC
many,-,TRBV7-2,TRBJ1-5,CASRPTGPGQPQHF,TGTGCCAGCAGACCTACGGGACCGGGTCAGCCCCAGCATTTT
-,-,TRBV7-2,TRBJ2-5,CASSLGDWDGETQYF,TGTGCCAGCAGCTTAGGGGACTGGGATGGGGAGACCCAGTACTTC
many,TRBD1,TRBV3-1,TRBJ1-5,CASSQDRGQPQHF,TGTGCCAGCAGCCAGGACAGGGGTCAGCCCCAGCATTTT